The 24 T cell receptor beta chains listed next were all sequenced from one sample in a study of regulatory dendritic cells for organ transplantation. Here immunoSEQ multiplex PCR was the method, and the copy in TCRdb shows in-frame clones only, minus some. The sample consists of 25,000 to 30,000 clones, less than 85% of them appearing once. The sample consisted of naive CD8+ T cells from blood. Subset: CD45RA+ naive T cells. These receptors were taken from a human donor in good health.

This clone was counted a few times. The rearrangement joins TRBV18 to TRBJ1-2; D gene uncertain. V was clipped by 0 bases and J by 7 bases, with 12 bases between them. Germline CDR1 reads KGHSH; CDR2 reads LQKENI. The CDR3 has 14 amino acids. CDR3 sequence (DNA): TGTGCCAGCTCACCACCGGCAGTAGCGTTTGGCTACACCTTC. Protein product: CASSPPAVAFGYTF.

V usage is TRBV11-3 and J usage is TRBJ1-3, with 9 bases identical to TRBD1. J gave up 0 bases and V 4 bases, and 4 bases lay outside the gene matches. Germline assignment: CDR1 SGHNT and CDR2 YENEEA. The CDR3 consists of 16 residues. CDR3 region: CASSSDRGLSGNTIYF. Here the CDR3 DNA reads TGTGCCAGCAGCTCGGACAGGGGACTCTCTGGAAACACCATATATTTT.

This clone came up a few times. The rearrangement links TRBV5-1 to TRBJ2-2; 7 bases fit TRBD1. The CDR3 has 14 amino acids. The trim removed 4 bases at V and 4 bases at J, leaving 4 bases unmatched. Per the germline V gene, CDR1 is SGHRS and CDR2 is YFSETQ. CDR3 protein: CASSVEGATGELFF. CDR3 nucleotide sequence: TGCGCCAGCAGCGTAGAGGGGGCCACCGGGGAGCTGTTTTTT.

The CDR3 sequence is CASSEALGRTEAFF. CDR3 DNA sequence: TGTGCCAGCAGTGAAGCGCTGGGGCGCACTGAAGCTTTCTTT. V usage is TRBV6-1 and J usage is TRBJ1-1, with a possible D match to TRBD1 (5 bases). The V gene's germline CDR1 is MNHNS and CDR2 SASEGT. This CDR3 comprises 14 residues. The V gene lost 0 bases and the J gene lost 4 bases, with 9 bases spanning the gap.

This chain links TRBV19 with TRBJ2-7; 11 nucleotides line up with TRBD1. The CDR3 is 14 amino acids. V shed 3 bases and J 4 bases; nucleotides not matched to a gene: 2. Germline CDR1 and CDR2: LNHDA and SQIVND (reference sequence). The chain's CDR3 is CASSMGQGGYEQYF. The CDR3, as DNA: TGTGCCAGTAGTATGGGACAGGGGGGTTACGAGCAGTACTTC.

The chain recombines TRBV2 with TRBJ1-5, with 11 positions matching TRBD1. The CDR3 contains 15 residues. Germline V gene sequence: CDR1 SNHLY, CDR2 FYNNEI. Losses at the gene ends were 7 bases for V and 2 bases for J; bases not matched to a gene: 4. In DNA, the CDR3 is TGTGCCAGCAAGGGGACAGGGGGAGGCAATCAGCCCCAGCATTTT. It encodes CASKGTGGGNQPQHF.

This rearrangement joins TRBV13 to TRBJ1-5; tentatively, D is TRBD1 (5 bases). CDR3 length: 14 amino acids. Deletions cut 6 bases from V and 0 bases from J, with 9 bases between. CDR1 is PRHDT, CDR2 FYEKMQ, per germline (reference sequence). CDR3 residues: CASRLRGSNQPQHF. The CDR3 DNA reads TGTGCCAGCAGACTTAGGGGTAGCAATCAGCCCCAGCATTTT.

This chain links TRBV4-3 with TRBJ2-5; TRBD1 agrees at 8 bases. Germline values: CDR1 LGHNA, CDR2 YSLEER. V trimming: 0 bases; J trimming: 4 bases; junction bases outside the gene matches: 1. The CDR3 runs 14 residues. For the CDR3, the DNA is TGCGCCAGCAGCCAAGATACAGGGGGAGAGACCCAGTACTTC. It translates to CASSQDTGGETQYF.

The chain carries TRBV9 and TRBJ2-1, with 8 bases aligning to TRBD2. The CDR3 extends over 16 amino acids. The J segment lost 7 bases and the V segment lost 3 bases, leaving 12 bases of the junction unmatched. Germline loops: CDR1 SGDLS, CDR2 YYNGEE. The CDR3 DNA follows: TGTGCCAGCAGCGCCGGGGGGGGCCTAGGGGGTAATGAGCAGTTCTTC. It yields the protein CASSAGGGLGGNEQFF.

This sequence joins TRBV27 and TRBJ2-1; D is uncertain. CDR3 length: 11 amino acids. V was trimmed by 6 bases and J by 4 bases, leaving 4 bases between them. Germline values: CDR1 MNHEY, CDR2 SMNVEV (reference sequence). The CDR3 coding sequence is TGTGCCAGCAGCGAGTACAATGAGCAGTTCTTC. Its translation: CASSEYNEQFF.

This chain joins TRBV6-6 and TRBJ1-5, with a tentative D call TRBD1 (6 bases). The CDR3 covers 15 residues. Trimming stripped 8 bases from V and 2 bases from J, with 16 bases between. Looked up from germline, CDR1 is MNHNY and CDR2 is SVGAGI (reference sequence). This chain's CDR3 is CASHATGNGNQPQHF. As DNA, the CDR3 is TGTGCCAGCCACGCAACAGGGAATGGCAATCAGCCCCAGCATTTT.

CDR3 nucleotides: TGTGCCAGCAGCACCCAGGCTCCCGGAGGCTATGGCTACACCTTC. This codes for CASSTQAPGGYGYTF. The chain employs TRBV11-1 and TRBJ1-2; D remains ambiguous. Germline V gene sequence: CDR1 SGHAT, CDR2 FQDESV (reference sequence). There are 15 residues in the CDR3. V lost 5 bases and J lost 4, with 17 bases in between.

This clone was observed a handful of times. The chain joins TRBV13 to TRBJ2-7, with 9 bases fitting TRBD2. Looked up from germline, CDR1 is PRHDT and CDR2 is FYEKMQ (reference sequence). Losses at the gene ends were 5 bases for V and 4 bases for J; bases not matched to a gene: 9. This CDR3 is built from 15 residues. CDR3 amino acids: CASSLQTSGNYEQYF. The CDR3 DNA follows: TGTGCCAGCAGCCTCCAGACTAGCGGAAATTACGAGCAGTACTTC.

This chain connects TRBV19 to TRBJ1-2; 8 nucleotides line up with TRBD1. The trim removed 0 bases at V and 4 bases at J, leaving 1 base unmatched. The CDR3 is 14 residues long. From germline, CDR1 is LNHDA and CDR2 SQIVND (reference sequence). In nucleotides, the CDR3 is TGTGCCAGTAGTATAGAGACAGGGGTCTATGGCTACACCTTC. Translation gives CASSIETGVYGYTF.

The rearrangement joins TRBV5-8 to TRBJ1-4; 8 nucleotides agree with TRBD1. CDR1 and CDR2 from the germline V gene are SGHTS and YDEGEE. V shed 4 bases and J 3 bases; nucleotides not matched to a gene: 11. CDR3 length equals 17 residues. The CDR3 region is CASSPMTGVVANEKLFF. CDR3 coding DNA: TGTGCCAGCAGCCCCATGACAGGGGTGGTAGCTAATGAAAAACTGTTTTTT.

This rearrangement joins TRBV13 to TRBJ2-3, with 13 bases lining up with TRBD2. This CDR3 has 16 amino acids. The trim removed 5 bases at V and 5 bases at J, leaving 7 bases unmatched. CDR1 and CDR2 from the germline V gene are PRHDT and FYEKMQ (reference sequence). CDR3 protein: CASSPTSGGSVDTQYF. The CDR3 DNA reads TGTGCCAGCAGCCCGACTAGCGGGGGGTCGGTAGATACGCAGTATTTT.

This clone was seen just once. The genes are TRBV21-1 and TRBJ1-2; TRBD1, the D gene given by the table, was not confirmed from the DNA. TRBV21-1 is reported as a pseudogene. The CDR3 sequence is 13 residues long. The CDR3 here is CASSFPYGHGYTF. CDR3 coding DNA: TGTGCCAGCAGCTTTCCGTATGGGCACGGCTACACCTTC.

V and J are TRBV4-3 and TRBJ2-5; D might be TRBD2 (5 bases). The V end lost 1 base, the J end lost 3 bases, and 15 bases lay between the germline ends. CDR3 length: 16 amino acids. CDR1 and CDR2 (germline): LGHNA, YSLEER. CDR3 coding DNA: TGCGCCAGCAGCCAAGCCCTAGCCCCCAGCGAAGAGACCCAGTACTTC. It encodes CASSQALAPSEETQYF.

The chain couples TRBV9 to TRBJ2-5; D is possibly TRBD2 (5 bases). V lost 3 bases, J lost 4 bases, and 13 bases lay in between. Germline CDR1 and CDR2: SGDLS and YYNGEE. CDR3 length: 14 residues. CDR3 region: CASSAQTSSETQYF. CDR3 coding DNA: TGTGCCAGCAGCGCCCAAACTAGTTCAGAGACCCAGTACTTC.

This rearrangement joins TRBV29-1 to TRBJ2-7; no clear D. The V end was cut by 4 bases, the J end by 1 base, with 14 bases between. This CDR3 has 14 amino acids. Germline-derived CDR1 and CDR2 are SQVTM and ANQGSEA. The CDR3 DNA reads TGCAGCGTTGTATCGACACAACGGTCCTACGAGCAGTACTTC. Protein sequence: CSVVSTQRSYEQYF.

V and J are TRBV5-1 and TRBJ1-2; 9 nucleotides align to TRBD1. There are 14 residues in the CDR3. Germline CDR1 and CDR2: SGHRS and YFSETQ. Germline trimming cut 4 bases from V and 6 bases from J; bases unmatched to any gene: 7. CDR3: CASSPRTGDDGYTF. As DNA, the CDR3 is TGCGCCAGCAGCCCCCGGACAGGGGATGATGGCTACACCTTC.

The J gene is TRBJ1-2, the V gene TRBV10-3; 12 bases match TRBD1. V gave up 0 bases and J gave up 6 bases; unmatched junction bases: 5. Germline V gene data show CDR1 as ENHRY and CDR2 as SYGVKD. The CDR3 has 16 residues. The CDR3 DNA sequence: TGTGCCATCAGTGAGTCCGGGACAGGGGGCGCAAATGGCTACACCTTC. Translation gives CAISESGTGGANGYTF.

The CDR3 nucleotides read TGTGCCATCAGTGAGGCCGCAATCGGCGAGCAGTACTTC. Its protein product is CAISEAAIGEQYF. The chain links TRBV10-3 to TRBJ2-7; no clear D gene. The CDR3 runs to 13 residues. V was pared by 2 bases and J by 6 bases, with 11 bases between. Per germline, CDR1 ENHRY and CDR2 SYGVKD.

V gene TRBV19 combines with J gene TRBJ1-3; D not certain. The V end was cut by 9 bases, the J end by 4 bases, with 7 bases between. The CDR3 is made up of 11 amino acids. CDR1 and CDR2 from the germline V gene are LNHDA and SQIVND (reference sequence). Written as DNA, the CDR3 is TGTGCCAGCCCCGGGGGAAACACCATATATTTT. This gives the protein CASPGGNTIYF.